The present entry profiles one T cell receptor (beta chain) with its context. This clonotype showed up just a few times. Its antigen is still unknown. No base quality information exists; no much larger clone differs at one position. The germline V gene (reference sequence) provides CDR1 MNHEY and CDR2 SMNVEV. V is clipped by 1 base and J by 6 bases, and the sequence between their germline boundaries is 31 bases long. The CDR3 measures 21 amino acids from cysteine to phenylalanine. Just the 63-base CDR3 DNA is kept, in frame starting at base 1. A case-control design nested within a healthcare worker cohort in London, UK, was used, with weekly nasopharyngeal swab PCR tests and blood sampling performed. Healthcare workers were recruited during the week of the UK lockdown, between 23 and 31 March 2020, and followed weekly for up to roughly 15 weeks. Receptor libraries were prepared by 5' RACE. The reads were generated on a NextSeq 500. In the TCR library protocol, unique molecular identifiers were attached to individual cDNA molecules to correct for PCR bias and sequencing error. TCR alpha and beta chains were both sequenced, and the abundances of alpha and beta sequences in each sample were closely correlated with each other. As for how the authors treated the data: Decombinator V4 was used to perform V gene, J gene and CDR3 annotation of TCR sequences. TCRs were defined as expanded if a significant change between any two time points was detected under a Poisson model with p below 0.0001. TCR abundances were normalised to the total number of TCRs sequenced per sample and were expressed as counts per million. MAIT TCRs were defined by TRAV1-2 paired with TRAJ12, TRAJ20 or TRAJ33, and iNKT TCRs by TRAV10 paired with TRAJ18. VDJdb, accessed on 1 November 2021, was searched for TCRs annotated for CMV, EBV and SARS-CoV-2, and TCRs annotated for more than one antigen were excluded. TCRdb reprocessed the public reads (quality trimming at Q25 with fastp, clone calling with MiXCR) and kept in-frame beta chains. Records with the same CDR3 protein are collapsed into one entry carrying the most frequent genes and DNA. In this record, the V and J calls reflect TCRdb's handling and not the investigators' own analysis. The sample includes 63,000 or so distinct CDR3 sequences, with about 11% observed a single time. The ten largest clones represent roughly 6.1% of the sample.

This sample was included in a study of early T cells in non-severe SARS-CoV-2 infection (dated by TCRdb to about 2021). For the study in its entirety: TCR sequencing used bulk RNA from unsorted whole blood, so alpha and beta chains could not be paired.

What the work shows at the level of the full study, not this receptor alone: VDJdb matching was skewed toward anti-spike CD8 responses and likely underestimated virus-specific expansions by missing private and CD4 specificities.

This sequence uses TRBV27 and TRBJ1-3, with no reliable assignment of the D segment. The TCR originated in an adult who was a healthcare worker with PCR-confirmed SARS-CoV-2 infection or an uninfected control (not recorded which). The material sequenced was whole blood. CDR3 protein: CASSLFAGQFRSNIAENTIYF. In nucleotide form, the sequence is TGTGCCAGCAGTTTATTCGCCGGCCAGTTTAGGAGCAATATTGCTGAAAACACCATATATTTT.